These 20 T cell receptor beta chains were sequenced from one sample in a study of cytomegalovirus exposure and HLA in healthy donors (dated by TCRdb to about 2017). To prepare the library, the immunoSEQ multiplex PCR assay was applied. For the multiplex PCR, a mixture combining 60 forward primers for TCR Vbeta segments and 13 reverse primers for TCR Jbeta segments was used. Not all clones reach the TCRdb copy of this immuneACCESS table, which keeps in-frame sequences only. Checked studies attribute under half of the gap to unresolved V genes and leave the rest unexplained. For this sample there are roughly 57,000 clones; about 80% appear just once. In total, the top ten clones hold around 3% of the sample. Source material: PBMCs. These receptors originate from a man aged 50 or older in good health and CMV-seronegative.

V gene TRBV15 combines with J gene TRBJ2-3; maybe TRBD1 (8 bases). Trimming cost V 0 bases and J 4 bases, with 14 bases left between them. CDR3 length equals 16 residues. Germline V gene sequence: CDR1 LNHNV, CDR2 YYDKDF (reference sequence). CDR3 in amino acids: CATSRDRTGGADTQYF. CDR3 nucleotide sequence: TGTGCCACCAGCAGAGATCGAACAGGGGGGGCAGATACGCAGTATTTT.

The CDR3 nucleotides are TGTGCCAGCAGGGGACTTAGCGCGAACACCGGGGAGCTGTTTTTT. It encodes CASRGLSANTGELFF. The chain has TRBV9 and TRBJ2-2; tentatively, D is TRBD2 (6 bases). CDR3 length: 15 residues. The ends were cut back, 5 bases at V and 0 bases at J, with 11 bases in the middle. In germline, CDR1 is SGDLS, CDR2 YYNGEE.

This clone has a handful of counts. The J gene is TRBJ1-6, the V gene TRBV6-1; D gene uncertain. CDR1 is MNHNS, CDR2 SASEGT, per germline. Deletions cut 11 bases from V and 2 bases from J, with 10 bases between. The CDR3 spans 13 residues. The CDR3, as DNA: TGTGCCTCGGCGGGTACCTATAATTCACCCCTCCACTTT. Its translation is CASAGTYNSPLHF.

The chain combines TRBV7-9 with TRBJ2-2, with 11 nucleotides matching TRBD1. Trimming removed 5 bases from V and 6 bases from J; junction bases left unmatched: 5. Germline CDR1 is SEHNR and CDR2 is FQNEAQ (reference sequence). The CDR3 runs to 15 residues. The CDR3 region is CASSLPGQGAGELFF. CDR3 DNA: TGTGCCAGCAGCCTACCGGGACAGGGGGCCGGGGAGCTGTTTTTT.

This clone has only a few counts. This chain uses TRBV6-1 with TRBJ1-3; 7 positions agree with TRBD1. The CDR3 extends over 16 amino acids. J lost 2 bases, V lost 2 bases, and 6 bases had no gene match. Germline-derived CDR1 and CDR2 are MNHNS and SASEGT. In DNA form, the CDR3 reads TGTGCCAGCAGTGAAATGAGGGGACAGACTGGAAACACCATATATTTT. Residues: CASSEMRGQTGNTIYF.

The chain joins TRBV6-1 to TRBJ2-3, with D perhaps TRBD1 (6 bases). This CDR3 has 15 amino acids. Between the trimmed V and J ends, which lost 0 bases and 4 bases, there was a span of 11 bases. CDR1 and CDR2 (germline): MNHNS, SASEGT. The CDR3 reads CASSEARQGSDTQYF. As DNA, the CDR3 is TGTGCCAGCAGTGAAGCGAGGCAGGGGTCAGATACGCAGTATTTT.

As to this clone: One end of the junction does not line up with germline, which may come from a read error. The rearrangement links TRBV4-1 to TRBJ2-1; 8 bases match TRBD2. The CDR3 contains 16 residues. Germline CDR1 MGHRA, CDR2 YSYEKL. CDR3: CAGSTERGSSYNEQFF. CDR3 sequence (DNA): TGCGCCGGCAGCACCGAGCGGGGGAGCTCCTACAATGAGCAGTTCTTC.

The chain combines TRBV6-6 with TRBJ1-4; unclear D gene. The length of the CDR3 is 15 residues. V lost 4 bases to trimming and J lost 3 bases, with 12 bases between them. The germline gives CDR1 MNHNY, CDR2 SVGAGI (reference sequence). The CDR3 DNA sequence: TGTGCCAGCAGTTTCGTGGCAGGCCCTAATGAAAAACTGTTTTTT. Translating it yields CASSFVAGPNEKLFF.

This clone was counted only a few times. The J gene is TRBJ2-7, the V gene TRBV12-5; D might be TRBD1 (7 bases). Germline assignment: CDR1 LGHNT and CDR2 FRNRAP. This CDR3 is 17 amino acids long. Trimming removed 2 bases from V and 2 bases from J, with 19 bases in between. The CDR3: CASGLPQGGWGTYEQYF. The CDR3 nucleotides are TGTGCTAGTGGTTTGCCCCAGGGGGGTTGGGGCACCTACGAGCAGTACTTC. The full variable domain, with the rest looked up from reference TRBV12-5 and TRBJ2-7, is DARVTQTPRHKVTEMGQEVTMRCQPILGHNTVFWYRQTMMQGLELLAYFRNRAPLDDSGMPKDRFSAEMPDATLATLKIQPSEPRDSAVYFCASGLPQGGWGTYEQYFGPGTRLTVT.

The CDR3 DNA follows: TGTGCCAGCAGTTTATCGGGACAGGGGTCGGATACGCAGTATTTT. As protein: CASSLSGQGSDTQYF. The chain uses TRBV27 and TRBJ2-3; 10 bases line up with TRBD1. The CDR3 is 15 amino acids. From germline, CDR1 is MNHEY and CDR2 SMNVEV (reference sequence). The V gene end was trimmed by 0 bases and the J gene end by 6 bases; junction bases not matched to a gene: 3.

The gene calls are TRBV6-5 and TRBJ2-7; the match to TRBD2 covers 7 bases. V shed 0 bases, J shed 3 bases, and the junction held 8 bases outside the gene matches. This CDR3 comprises 16 residues. The germline V gene encodes CDR1 MNHEY and CDR2 SVGAGI. CDR3 nucleotide sequence: TGTGCCAGCAGTTACTCGAGGGTGGGGGGGGGCTACGAGCAGTACTTC. Protein: CASSYSRVGGGYEQYF.

The chain has TRBV15 and TRBJ2-7, with 7 bases aligning to TRBD2. J was trimmed by 2 bases and V by 3 bases; bases with no gene match: 7. Looked up from germline, CDR1 is LNHNV and CDR2 is YYDKDF (reference sequence). The CDR3 loop spans 15 amino acids. CDR3: CATSRGGDPPYEQYF. Written as DNA, the CDR3 is TGTGCCACCAGCAGGGGGGGGGACCCTCCCTACGAGCAGTACTTC.

The rearrangement links TRBV5-1 to TRBJ2-1, with 14 positions matching TRBD2. The CDR3 is 17 amino acids. In germline, CDR1 is SGHRS, CDR2 YFSETQ. V gave up 0 bases and J gave up 5 bases; unmatched junction bases: 4. This CDR3 is CASSLAPGLAGDNEQFF. CDR3 DNA sequence: TGCGCCAGCAGCTTGGCCCCGGGACTAGCGGGGGACAATGAGCAGTTCTTC.

With respect to this clone: Germline and junction disagree at one end, which may indicate a read error. The DNA of the CDR3 is TGTGCCAGCAGTCTAGGCGGGAACCCGCTCTTC. Residues: CASSLGGNPLF. The J gene is TRBJ2-7, the V gene TRBV28, with a possible D match to TRBD2 (6 bases). Per germline, CDR1 MDHEN and CDR2 SYDVKM. This CDR3 spans 11 amino acids.

The V and J genes are TRBV7-6 and TRBJ2-7; the match to TRBD1 covers 7 bases. V was clipped by 2 bases and J by 2 bases; unmatched bases: 6. The CDR3 runs to 15 residues. The germline gives CDR1 SGHVS, CDR2 FNYEAQ. The CDR3 coding sequence is TGTGCCAGCAGCTTAAGTCCGGGACAGACCTACGAGCAGTACTTC. Its translation: CASSLSPGQTYEQYF.

The chain employs TRBV9 and TRBJ2-2; D unclear. The CDR3 extends over 15 amino acids. V was clipped by 0 bases and J by 0 bases, with 6 bases between them. Germline CDR1 is SGDLS and CDR2 is YYNGEE. The CDR3 coding sequence is TGTGCCAGCAGCGTAGCTACAGCGAACACCGGGGAGCTGTTTTTT. Residues: CASSVATANTGELFF.

The rearrangement joins TRBV4-2 to TRBJ2-5, with D tentatively TRBD1 (5 bases). Germline-derived CDR1 and CDR2 are LGHNA and YNFKEQ. This CDR3 spans 19 amino acids. V shed 1 base and J shed 0 bases, with 21 bases lying between them. The CDR3 DNA sequence: TGTGCCAGCAGCCAAGTAGACAGTCGGATCCCTAGGTACCAAGAGACCCAGTACTTC. Protein sequence: CASSQVDSRIPRYQETQYF.

The chain couples TRBV27 to TRBJ2-5; tentative D call: TRBD1 (6 bases). The V and J ends lost 2 bases and 4 bases respectively, with 11 bases between them. Germline CDR1 reads MNHEY; CDR2 reads SMNVEV (reference sequence). The CDR3 sequence is 14 residues long. As DNA, the CDR3 is TGTGCCAGCAGTTTAGGGGGCTACGGAGAGACCCAGTACTTC. This sequence encodes CASSLGGYGETQYF.

The V gene is TRBV30, the J gene TRBJ1-3; 8 positions match TRBD1. Germline V gene data show CDR1 as GTSNPN and CDR2 as SVGIG (reference sequence). The CDR3 spans 13 residues. With 3 bases clipped from V and 2 bases from J, the junction kept 0 bases outside the gene matches. This chain's CDR3 is CAWRQGAGNTIYF. CDR3 DNA: TGTGCCTGGAGACAGGGGGCTGGAAACACCATATATTTT.

The chain joins TRBV4-1 to TRBJ2-7, with 9 bases identical to TRBD2. Per germline, CDR1 MGHRA and CDR2 YSYEKL. The CDR3 has 14 residues. The J segment lost 5 bases and the V segment lost 3 bases, leaving 5 bases of the junction unmatched. In nucleotides, the CDR3 is TGCGCCAGCAGCCAGGTTAGCGGGGGCAACGAGCAGTACTTC. Encoded protein: CASSQVSGGNEQYF.